Listed below are T cell receptor beta chains from one sample, sequenced in a study of cytomegalovirus exposure and HLA in healthy donors. Assay used: immunoSEQ multiplex PCR; TCRdb lists only in-frame clones, some missing. The table includes some 140,000 clones, about 77% detected once. Sequenced material: PBMCs. These receptors originate from a middle-aged woman in good health and CMV-seronegative. Each CDR3 is given with its conserved first and last residue. The D gene is left open where the match is weak. Size values are once, few and many counts, or a class for expanded clones, and some rows have none.

TRBV10-3	-	TRBD1	TRBJ1-2	TGTGCCATCAGCCCGGGACAGGGGGCCTATGGCTACACCTTC	CAISPGQGAYGYTF
TRBV6-5	few	-	TRBJ2-2	TGTGCCAGCATTACAGGGCCCGGGGAGCTGTTTTTT	CASITGPGELFF
TRBV9	once	TRBD2	TRBJ2-2	TGTGCCAGCAGCTTCCTAGCGGGGGGGTCGAACACCGGGGAGCTGTTTTTT	CASSFLAGGSNTGELFF
TRBV6-5	-	-	TRBJ2-5	TGTGCCAGCAGTCAGGCGGAGACCCAGTACTTC	CASSQAETQYF
TRBV10-3	-	-	TRBJ1-1	TGTGCCATCAGTGATTGGGAGCGCAACACTGAAGCTTTCTTT	CAISDWERNTEAFF
TRBV7-2	-	TRBD1	TRBJ2-7	TGTGCCAGCAGACTAGCAGGGACAGGGGACTCCTACGAGCAGTACTTC	CASRLAGTGDSYEQYF
TRBV18	-	TRBD1	TRBJ1-4	TGTGCCAGCTCACAGGGACAGGGTAATGAAAAACTGTTTTTT	CASSQGQGNEKLFF
TRBV5-1	-	TRBD2	TRBJ2-1	TGCGCCAGCAGCTTCGATATAGCGGGGGGGTCGAATGAGCAGTTCTTC	CASSFDIAGGSNEQFF
TRBV5-1	-	-	TRBJ1-2	TGCGCCAGCAGCCCCAAGGGTCGGGATGCCTACGGCTACACCTTC	CASSPKGRDAYGYTF
TRBV2	-	TRBD1	TRBJ1-5	TGTGCCAGCAGGACAGGGGACTCTAGCAATCAGCCCCAGCATTTT	CASRTGDSSNQPQHF
TRBV18	-	TRBD1	TRBJ1-5	TGTGCCAGCTCACTAGAACAGGGGGCGAATCAGCCCCAGCATTTT	CASSLEQGANQPQHF
TRBV15	-	TRBD1	TRBJ1-1	TGTGCCACCAGCAGAGACACAGGGGACACTGAAGCTTTCTTT	CATSRDTGDTEAFF
TRBV4-3	few	TRBD1	TRBJ1-1	TGCGCCAGCAGCCAAAGTCCGGGACAGGCTGAAGCTTTCTTT	CASSQSPGQAEAFF
TRBV28	-	-	TRBJ1-5	TGTGCCAGCAGTTCCCAAAAACGGCTTTACCGGGATCAGCCCCAGCATTTT	CASSSQKRLYRDQPQHF
TRBV29-1	-	TRBD1	TRBJ1-1	TGCAGCGTTGAATGGCCAGGGGGAACTGAAGCTTTCTTT	CSVEWPGGTEAFF
TRBV9	-	TRBD2	TRBJ2-3	TGTGCCAGCAGCACACTAGCGGGGCCCACAGATACGCAGTATTTT	CASSTLAGPTDTQYF
TRBV27	-	-	TRBJ2-3	TGTGCCAGCAGTTCAGGGTTTGTTACGCAGTATTTT	CASSSGFVTQYF
TRBV4-1	-	TRBD1	TRBJ1-5	TGCGCCAGCAGCGACCGGAGACAGGGGGGTGGCCAGCCCCAGCATTTT	CASSDRRQGGGQPQHF
TRBV7-9	-	TRBD2	TRBJ2-1	TGTGCCAGCACCACTCGCCTGGCTAGCGGGGGGAGTGAGCAGTTCTTC	CASTTRLASGGSEQFF
TRBV9	few	TRBD1	TRBJ1-2	TGTGCCAGCAGCGCAGTTTCCTTGGTGAAGGGGGCGGCTGGCTACACCTTC	CASSAVSLVKGAAGYTF
TRBV5-6	-	-	TRBJ1-2	TGTGCCAGCAGCTTTTGGCACCTCAAGGGCTACACCTTC	CASSFWHLKGYTF
TRBV9	few	TRBD2	TRBJ2-4	TGTGCCAGCAGCCCGAGCGGGGATATTCAGTACTTC	CASSPSGDIQYF
TRBV9	-	TRBD1	TRBJ1-6	TGTGCCAGCAGCGCGGGACAGGGACAATTAACGAATAATTCACCCCTCCACTTT	CASSAGQGQLTNNSPLHF
TRBV7-6	once	TRBD1	TRBJ1-5	TGTGCCAGCAGCTTAGACAGGGGGCTCAAACAGCCCCAGCATTTT	CASSLDRGLKQPQHF
TRBV15	-	TRBD2	TRBJ2-1	TGTGCCACCAGCAGCCTCCTCGGGAGGGGCGAGCAGTTCTTC	CATSSLLGRGEQFF
TRBV5-1	-	TRBD1	TRBJ1-1	TGCGCCAGCAGCTTACTGACAGGGAGGAACACTGAAGCTTTCTTT	CASSLLTGRNTEAFF
TRBV7-9	few	TRBD1	TRBJ1-1	TGTGCCAGCAGCTCGAAGGGGGCTGGTGGCACTGAAGCTTTCTTT	CASSSKGAGGTEAFF
TRBV6-5	few	-	TRBJ1-1	TGTGCCAGCAGTTACTCGACACAACCGTTGAACACTGAAGCTTTCTTT	CASSYSTQPLNTEAFF
TRBV9	-	TRBD1	TRBJ2-1	TGTGCCAGCAGCTTACGGACAGGGCGGGATGAGCAGTTCTTC	CASSLRTGRDEQFF
TRBV29-1	-	-	TRBJ1-2	TGCAGCGTAGACCAGGGTAGGCAGAGGCATGGCTACACCTTC	CSVDQGRQRHGYTF
TRBV29-1	-	-	TRBJ1-2	TGCAGCGCTGTGGGGGGGAACTATGGCTACACCTTC	CSAVGGNYGYTF
TRBV4-1	many	-	TRBJ1-2	TGCGCCAGCAGCCAAGACGTCAGGGCCTATGGCTACACCTTC	CASSQDVRAYGYTF
TRBV5-1	-	TRBD1	TRBJ1-1	TGCGCCAGCAGGCCCGGGAACAGGGGGCCTGGGACTGAAGCTTTCTTT	CASRPGNRGPGTEAFF